Each of the 8 T cell receptor beta chains below was sequenced from the same sample in a study of T-cell memory formation after mild COVID-19. One entry per CDR3 protein, called by TCRdb with MiXCR from the 5' RACE reads. The table lists about 290,000 distinct CDR3 sequences, approximately 16% of them singletons. Sequenced input: PBMCs or a T cell subset sorted from them (not recorded which). The receptors stem from a man between 18 and 35 years old who had mild COVID-19 (a few samples of this study predate the infection). Cell type and time point are not known.

This clonotype was seen repeatedly, ten times or more. The chain joins TRBV5-1 to TRBJ2-7, with 7 bases lining up with TRBD2. CDR3 size: 17 residues. The germline gives CDR1 SGHRS, CDR2 YFSETQ. The V and J ends lost 3 bases and 1 base, in that order; junction bases with no gene match: 13. The DNA for the CDR3 is TGCGCCAGCAGCTCCCTCCCCAAGGCTAGCGGTTCCTACGAGCAGTACTTC. Protein: CASSSLPKASGSYEQYF.

This chain uses TRBV6-2 or TRBV6-3 with TRBJ2-7; TRBD1 or TRBD2 may be the D gene (5 bases each). Germline CDR1 and CDR2: MNHEY and SVGEGT. The CDR3 runs 14 residues. Trimming cost V 7 bases and J 3 bases, with 16 bases left between them. The CDR3 DNA follows: TGTGCCAGCAACCAGAGGGGACCGGGCTACGAGCAGTACTTC. Its protein is CASNQRGPGYEQYF.

The table lists this clonotype with many counts. The CDR3, as DNA: TGTGCCAGCAGTCTGGGGACAGAGGCCGAGCAGTACGTC. Residues: CASSLGTEAEQYV. The rearrangement links TRBV12-3 or TRBV12-4 to TRBJ2-7; TRBD1 matches 7 bases. J gave up 6 bases and V 5 bases, and 7 bases lay outside the gene matches. The CDR3 is made up of 13 amino acids.

V usage is TRBV2 and J usage is TRBJ2-7; 11 positions agree with TRBD1. The CDR3 extends over 12 amino acids. Germline CDR1 and CDR2: SNHLY and FYNNEI. Trimming took 6 bases from V and 6 from J; bases not matched to a gene: 1. The CDR3 DNA reads as TGTGCCAGCAGGGACAGGGGGCGCGAGCAGTACTTC. Protein product: CASRDRGREQYF.

The chain combines TRBV4-1 with TRBJ1-2, with a weak D call TRBD1 (5 bases). The V end lost 0 bases, the J end lost 6 bases, and 11 bases lay between the germline ends. Germline loops: CDR1 MGHRA, CDR2 YSYEKL. CDR3 length: 14 residues. The CDR3 region is CASSQESRVHGYTF. The CDR3 nucleotides read TGCGCCAGCAGCCAAGAGTCCAGGGTCCATGGCTACACCTTC.

This chain joins TRBV4-3 and TRBJ1-5; tentatively, D is TRBD1 (5 bases). The ends were cut back, 0 bases at V and 5 bases at J, with 11 bases in the middle. The V gene's germline CDR1 is LGHNA and CDR2 YSLEER. The CDR3 totals 15 residues. The CDR3 is CASSQEGDLYQPQHF. Here the CDR3 DNA reads TGCGCCAGCAGCCAAGAAGGGGATTTGTATCAGCCCCAGCATTTT.

The V and J genes are TRBV7-9 and TRBJ2-3, with TRBD1 matching 11 bases. This CDR3 is built from 16 residues. Trimming took 5 bases from V and 5 from J; bases not matched to a gene: 9. The germline CDR1 and CDR2 sequences are SEHNR and FQNEAQ (reference sequence). The CDR3 sequence: CASSPRPGQGGDTQYF. CDR3 nucleotides: TGTGCCAGCAGCCCAAGACCGGGACAGGGGGGAGATACGCAGTATTTT.

The chain couples TRBV12-3 or TRBV12-4 to TRBJ2-2; TRBD2 matches at 7 bases. CDR3 size: 15 residues. J lost 3 bases, V lost 5 bases, and 6 bases had no gene match. In DNA, the CDR3 is TGTGCCAGCAGTGCCGGGACTATCTACACCGGGGAGCTGTTTTTT. Translating gives CASSAGTIYTGELFF.